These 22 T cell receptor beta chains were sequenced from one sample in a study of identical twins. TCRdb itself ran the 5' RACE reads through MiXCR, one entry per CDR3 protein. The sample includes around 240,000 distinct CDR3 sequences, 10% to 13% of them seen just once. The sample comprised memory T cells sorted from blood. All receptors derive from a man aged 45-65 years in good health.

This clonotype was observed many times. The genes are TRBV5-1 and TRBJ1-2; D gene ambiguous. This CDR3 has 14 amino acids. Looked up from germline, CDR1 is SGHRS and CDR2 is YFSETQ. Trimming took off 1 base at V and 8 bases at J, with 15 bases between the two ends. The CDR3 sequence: CASSLISGVDGYTF. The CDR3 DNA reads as TGCGCCAGCAGCTTGATTAGCGGGGTTGACGGCTACACCTTC.

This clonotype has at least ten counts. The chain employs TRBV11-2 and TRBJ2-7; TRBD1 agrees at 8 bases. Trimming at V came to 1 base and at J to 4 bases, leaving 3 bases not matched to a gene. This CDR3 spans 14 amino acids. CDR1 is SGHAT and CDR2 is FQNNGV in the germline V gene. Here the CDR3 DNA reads TGTGCCAGCAGCTTAGGGACAGGGAGGTACGAGCAGTACTTC. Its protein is CASSLGTGRYEQYF.

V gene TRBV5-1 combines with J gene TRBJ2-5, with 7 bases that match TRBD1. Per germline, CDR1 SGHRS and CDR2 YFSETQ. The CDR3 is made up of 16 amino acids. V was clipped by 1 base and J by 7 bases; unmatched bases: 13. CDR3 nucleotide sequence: TGCGCCAGCAGCTTGACGGGACAGCGGCTCCTCGGGACCCAGTACTTC. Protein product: CASSLTGQRLLGTQYF. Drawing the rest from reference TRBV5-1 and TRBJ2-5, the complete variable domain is KAGVTQTPRYLIKTRGQQVTLSCSPISGHRSVSWYQQTPGQGLQFLFEYFSETQRNKGNFPGRFSGRQFSNSRSEMNVSTLELGDSALYLCASSLTGQRLLGTQYFGPGTRLLVL.

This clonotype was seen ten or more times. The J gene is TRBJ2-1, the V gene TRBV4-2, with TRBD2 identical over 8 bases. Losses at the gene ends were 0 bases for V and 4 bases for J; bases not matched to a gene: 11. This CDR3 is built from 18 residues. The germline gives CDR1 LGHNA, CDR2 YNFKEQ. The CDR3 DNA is TGTGCCAGCAGCCAAGATAACCCAGCGGGGGCCGCATACAATGAGCAGTTCTTC. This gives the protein CASSQDNPAGAAYNEQFF.

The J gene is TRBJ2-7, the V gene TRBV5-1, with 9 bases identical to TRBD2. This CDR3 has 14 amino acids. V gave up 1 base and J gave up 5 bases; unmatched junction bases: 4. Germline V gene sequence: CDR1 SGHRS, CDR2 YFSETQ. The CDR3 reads CASSLYSGGNEQYF. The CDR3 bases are TGCGCCAGCAGCTTGTATAGCGGGGGTAACGAGCAGTACTTC.

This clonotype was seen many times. The CDR3 is CASSLAGQNYGYTF. For the CDR3, the DNA is TGCGCCAGCAGCTTGGCAGGTCAAAACTATGGCTACACCTTC. The rearrangement joins TRBV5-1 to TRBJ1-2, with D unclear. The CDR3 is made up of 14 amino acids. Trimming removed 0 bases at V and 2 bases at J, with 8 bases between. The V gene's germline CDR1 is SGHRS and CDR2 YFSETQ. The full variable domain, completed using reference TRBV5-1 and TRBJ1-2, is KAGVTQTPRYLIKTRGQQVTLSCSPISGHRSVSWYQQTPGQGLQFLFEYFSETQRNKGNFPGRFSGRQFSNSRSEMNVSTLELGDSALYLCASSLAGQNYGYTFGSGTRLTVV.

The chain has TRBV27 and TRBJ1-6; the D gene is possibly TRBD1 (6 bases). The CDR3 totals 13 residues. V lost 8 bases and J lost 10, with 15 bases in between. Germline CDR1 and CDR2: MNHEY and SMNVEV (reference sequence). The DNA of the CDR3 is TGTGCCAGCCACGGACAGTTCGGGTCACCCCTCCACTTT. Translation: CASHGQFGSPLHF.

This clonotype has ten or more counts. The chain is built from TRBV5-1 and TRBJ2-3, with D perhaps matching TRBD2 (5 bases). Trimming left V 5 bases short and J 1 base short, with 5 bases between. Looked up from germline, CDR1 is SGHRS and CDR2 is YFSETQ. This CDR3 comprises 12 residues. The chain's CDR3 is CASREGTDTQYF. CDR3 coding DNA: TGCGCCAGCAGGGAGGGCACAGATACGCAGTATTTT. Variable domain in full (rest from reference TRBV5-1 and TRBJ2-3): KAGVTQTPRYLIKTRGQQVTLSCSPISGHRSVSWYQQTPGQGLQFLFEYFSETQRNKGNFPGRFSGRQFSNSRSEMNVSTLELGDSALYLCASREGTDTQYFGPGTRLTVL.

Here the CDR3 reads CASSQVQNQPQHF. DNA of the CDR3: TGCGCCAGCAGCCAAGTACAAAATCAGCCCCAGCATTTT. The chain is built from TRBV4-1 and TRBJ1-5; D call uncertain. V lost 1 base and J lost 4, with 5 bases in between. The germline V gene encodes CDR1 MGHRA and CDR2 YSYEKL. CDR3 size: 13 residues.

The CDR3 region is CASRASGGFADTQYF. The CDR3 nucleotides read TGCGCCAGCAGAGCCTCGGGGGGCTTCGCAGATACGCAGTATTTT. J is TRBJ2-3 and V is TRBV5-1, with D maybe TRBD2 (7 bases). The CDR3 sequence is 15 residues long. Deletions cut 5 bases from V and 4 bases from J, with 17 bases between. Germline V lookup: CDR1 SGHRS, CDR2 YFSETQ.

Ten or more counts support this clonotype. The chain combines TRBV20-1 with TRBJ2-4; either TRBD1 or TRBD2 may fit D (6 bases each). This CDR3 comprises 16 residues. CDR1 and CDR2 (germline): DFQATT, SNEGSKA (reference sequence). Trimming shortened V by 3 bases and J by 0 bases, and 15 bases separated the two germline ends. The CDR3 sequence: CSASIGGGLAKNIQYF. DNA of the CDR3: TGCAGTGCTAGCATAGGAGGGGGTTTAGCCAAAAACATTCAGTACTTC.

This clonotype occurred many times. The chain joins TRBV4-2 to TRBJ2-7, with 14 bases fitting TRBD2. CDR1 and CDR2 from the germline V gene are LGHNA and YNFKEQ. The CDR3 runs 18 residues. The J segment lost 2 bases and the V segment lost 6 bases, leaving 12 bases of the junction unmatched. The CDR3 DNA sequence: TGTGCCAGCAGTCGGGCCCTGGGACTAGCGGGGGAGACCTACGAGCAGTACTTC. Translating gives CASSRALGLAGETYEQYF.

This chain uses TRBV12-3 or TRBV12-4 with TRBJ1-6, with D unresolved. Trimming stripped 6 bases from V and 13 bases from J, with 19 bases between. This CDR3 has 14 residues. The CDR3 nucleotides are TGTGCCAGCAGCCTGGGAGCAGCGGCGGGGCCCCTCCACTTT. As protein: CASSLGAAAGPLHF.

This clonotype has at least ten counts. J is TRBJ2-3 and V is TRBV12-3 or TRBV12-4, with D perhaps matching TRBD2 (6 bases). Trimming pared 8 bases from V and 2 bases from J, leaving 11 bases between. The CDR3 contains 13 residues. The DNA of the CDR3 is TGTGCCAGCTCCCCTAGCGCCACAGATACGCAGTATTTT. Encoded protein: CASSPSATDTQYF.

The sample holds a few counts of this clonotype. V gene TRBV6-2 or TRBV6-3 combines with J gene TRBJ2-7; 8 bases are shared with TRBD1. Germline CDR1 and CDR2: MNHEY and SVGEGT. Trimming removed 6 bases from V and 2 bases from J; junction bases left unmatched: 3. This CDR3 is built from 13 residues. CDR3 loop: CASREGQAYEQYF. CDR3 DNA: TGTGCCAGCAGAGAGGGACAGGCCTACGAGCAGTACTTC.

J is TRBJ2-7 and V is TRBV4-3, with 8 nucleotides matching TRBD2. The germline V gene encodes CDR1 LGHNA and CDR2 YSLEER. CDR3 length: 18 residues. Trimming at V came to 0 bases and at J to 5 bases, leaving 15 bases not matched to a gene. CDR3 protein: CASSQEYWGLGIFHEQYF. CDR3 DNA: TGCGCCAGCAGCCAAGAATATTGGGGACTAGGTATTTTCCACGAGCAGTACTTC.

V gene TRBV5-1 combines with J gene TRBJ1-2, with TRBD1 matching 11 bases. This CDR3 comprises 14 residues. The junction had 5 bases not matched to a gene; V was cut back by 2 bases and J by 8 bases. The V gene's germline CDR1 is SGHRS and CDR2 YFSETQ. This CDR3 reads CASSFGTGGRGYTF. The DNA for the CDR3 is TGCGCCAGCAGCTTTGGGACAGGGGGAAGAGGCTACACCTTC.

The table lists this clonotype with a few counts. The CDR3 reads CASSVMGFTDTQYF. The CDR3 DNA follows: TGTGCCAGCAGCGTGATGGGGTTCACAGATACGCAGTATTTT. The rearrangement links TRBV2 to TRBJ2-3; D uncertain. The CDR3 has 14 amino acids. Trimming cost V 6 bases and J 2 bases, with 12 bases left between them. Germline loops: CDR1 SNHLY, CDR2 FYNNEI.

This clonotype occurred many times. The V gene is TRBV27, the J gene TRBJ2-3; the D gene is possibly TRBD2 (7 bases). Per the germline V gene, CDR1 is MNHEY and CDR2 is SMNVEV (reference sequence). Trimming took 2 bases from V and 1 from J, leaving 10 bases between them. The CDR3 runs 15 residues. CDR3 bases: TGTGCCAGCAGTTTAGGAGGGGGGGGCACAGATACGCAGTATTTT. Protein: CASSLGGGGTDTQYF.

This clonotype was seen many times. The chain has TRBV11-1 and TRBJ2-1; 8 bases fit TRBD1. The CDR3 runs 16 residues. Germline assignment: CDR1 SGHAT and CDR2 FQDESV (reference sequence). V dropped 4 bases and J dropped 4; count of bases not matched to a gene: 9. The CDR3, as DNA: TGTGCCAGCAGCTCCAGGGGGCGCGTTGGATACAATGAGCAGTTCTTC. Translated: CASSSRGRVGYNEQFF.

CDR3 nucleotides: TGTGCCAGCAGTTACTCGACGGCCCCCGGTAGATTATACGAGCAGTACTTC. Encoded protein: CASSYSTAPGRLYEQYF. J is TRBJ2-7 and V is TRBV6-5; D call uncertain. CDR3 size: 17 residues. CDR1 and CDR2 from the germline V gene are MNHEY and SVGAGI. Trimming pared 0 bases from V and 4 bases from J, leaving 19 bases between.

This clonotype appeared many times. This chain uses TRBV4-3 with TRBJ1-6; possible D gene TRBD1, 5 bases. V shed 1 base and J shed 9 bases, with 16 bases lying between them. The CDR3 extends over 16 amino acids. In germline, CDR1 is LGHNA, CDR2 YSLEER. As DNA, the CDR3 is TGCGCCAGCAGCCAAGCCCGGCCAGGGAATGGTTCACCCCTCCACTTT. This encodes CASSQARPGNGSPLHF.